The 22 T cell receptor beta chains below were found in one sample sequenced in a study of cytomegalovirus exposure and HLA in healthy donors. PCR employed 60 Vbeta and 13 Jbeta primers. Clones were sequenced by immunoSEQ multiplex PCR, and TCRdb holds only the in-frame ones, with some missing. This table has 190,000 or so clones, around 83% appearing once. The source material was PBMCs. These receptors were taken from a man aged 45-65 years in good health and CMV-seronegative.

The chain carries TRBV18 and TRBJ1-3; D perhaps matches TRBD1 (5 bases). This CDR3 region has 15 residues. The V gene lost 2 bases and the J gene lost 4 bases, with 12 bases spanning the gap. The germline V gene has CDR1 KGHSH and CDR2 LQKENI. For the CDR3, the DNA is TGTGCCAGCTCACCAGAAAAGGGGCAAGGAAACACCATATATTTT. It yields the protein CASSPEKGQGNTIYF.

J is TRBJ1-5 and V is TRBV18, with 7 nucleotides matching TRBD1. The CDR3 extends over 15 amino acids. The junction had 5 bases not matched to a gene; V was cut back by 2 bases and J by 4 bases. Germline lookup yields CDR1 KGHSH and CDR2 LQKENI. CDR3 amino acids: CASSPMGRGNQPQHF. The CDR3 region has the DNA TGTGCCAGCTCACCAATGGGCAGGGGGAATCAGCCCCAGCATTTT. Filled out from reference TRBV18 and TRBJ1-5, the complete variable domain reads NAGVMQNPRHLVRRRGQEARLRCSPMKGHSHVYWYRQLPEEGLKFMVYLQKENIIDESGMPKERFSAEFPKEGPSILRIQQVVRGDSAAYFCASSPMGRGNQPQHFGDGTRLSIL.

This clone came up a few times. The genes are TRBV28 and TRBJ1-4; no firm D call. The CDR3 contains 11 residues. In germline, CDR1 is MDHEN, CDR2 SYDVKM. Between the trimmed V and J ends, which lost 2 bases and 8 bases, there was a span of 3 bases. In nucleotides, the CDR3 is TGTGCCAGCAGTTTAGAGGAAAAACTGTTTTTT. This sequence encodes CASSLEEKLFF.

The rearrangement links TRBV12-5 to TRBJ2-3; the match to TRBD2 covers 9 bases. Per the germline V gene, CDR1 is LGHNT and CDR2 is FRNRAP. The CDR3 has 17 residues. V lost 3 bases to trimming and J lost 0 bases; unmatched junction nucleotides: 7. The CDR3 DNA is TGTGCTAGTGGTTTCCGCCCAACTAGCGGGAGCACAGATACGCAGTATTTT. Its translation: CASGFRPTSGSTDTQYF.

V gene TRBV5-4 combines with J gene TRBJ2-1; a weak D match, TRBD2 (5 bases). Trimming cost V 0 bases and J 6 bases, with 13 bases left between them. Germline CDR1 SGHNT, CDR2 YYREEE (reference sequence). The CDR3 spans 15 residues. The CDR3: CASSLVFRGTNEQFF. The CDR3 bases are TGTGCCAGCAGCTTGGTTTTTCGGGGTACCAATGAGCAGTTCTTC.

The chain is built from TRBV19 and TRBJ2-7; TRBD1 matches at 7 bases. CDR1 is LNHDA and CDR2 is SQIVND in the germline V gene (reference sequence). The CDR3 spans 15 residues. The V and J ends lost 3 bases and 0 bases, in that order; junction bases with no gene match: 5. The CDR3 DNA is TGTGCCAGTAGTATCGGACAGGCCCCCTCCTACGAGCAGTACTTC. It codes for CASSIGQAPSYEQYF.

This sequence joins TRBV18 and TRBJ1-5; D perhaps matches TRBD1 (5 bases). The CDR3 contains 13 residues. Germline CDR1 is KGHSH and CDR2 is LQKENI. V was trimmed by 3 bases and J by 8 bases, leaving 11 bases between them. In DNA, the CDR3 is TGTGCCAGCTCACCTCAGGGTGTTGAGCCCCAGCATTTT. Translation: CASSPQGVEPQHF.

This chain connects TRBV28 to TRBJ2-1, with TRBD2 matching 8 bases. Germline trimming cut 5 bases from V and 3 bases from J; bases unmatched to any gene: 6. Germline V gene lookup returns CDR1 MDHEN and CDR2 SYDVKM. CDR3 length equals 15 residues. The chain's CDR3 is CASSSSGAIYNEQFF. The CDR3 DNA follows: TGTGCCAGCAGTAGTAGCGGGGCGATCTACAATGAGCAGTTCTTC.

The CDR3 here is CASSLIAGEQFF. CDR3 nucleotide sequence: TGTGCCAGCAGCTTAATAGCCGGTGAGCAGTTCTTC. This chain connects TRBV7-3 to TRBJ2-1; unclear D gene. The ends were cut back, 1 base at V and 9 bases at J, with 7 bases in the middle. Looked up from germline, CDR1 is SGHTA and CDR2 is FQGTGA. The CDR3 loop spans 12 amino acids.

This chain joins TRBV7-8 and TRBJ2-1, with 7 nucleotides matching TRBD2. J lost 3 bases, V lost 2 bases, and 4 bases had no gene match. The V gene's germline CDR1 is SGHVS and CDR2 FQNEAQ. The CDR3 is 15 amino acids. CDR3 amino acids: CASSLFGGSYNEQFF. DNA for the CDR3: TGTGCCAGCAGCTTATTCGGCGGGAGCTACAATGAGCAGTTCTTC. The full variable domain, completed using reference TRBV7-8 and TRBJ2-1, is GAGVSQSPRYKVAKRGQDVALRCDPISGHVSLFWYQQALGQGPEFLTYFQNEAQLDKSGLPSDRFFAERPEGSVSTLKIQRTQQEDSAVYLCASSLFGGSYNEQFFGPGTRLTVL.

This rearrangement joins TRBV5-6 to TRBJ1-5; D not resolved. Trimming removed 4 bases at V and 0 bases at J, with 5 bases between. Germline V gene data show CDR1 as SGHDT and CDR2 as YYEEEE. CDR3 length: 13 residues. The DNA for the CDR3 is TGTGCCAGCAGCCCCGGTAGCAATCAGCCCCAGCATTTT. This gives the protein CASSPGSNQPQHF. Supplemented by reference TRBV5-6 and TRBJ1-5, the full variable domain reads DAGVTQSPTHLIKTRGQQVTLRCSPKSGHDTVSWYQQALGQGPQFIFQYYEEEERQRGNFPDRFSGHQFPNYSSELNVNALLLGDSALYLCASSPGSNQPQHFGDGTRLSIL.

V usage is TRBV5-1 and J usage is TRBJ2-5, with D perhaps matching TRBD1 (6 bases). This CDR3 contains 15 residues. Germline CDR1 SGHRS, CDR2 YFSETQ. The V end was cut by 0 bases, the J end by 1 base, with 10 bases between. The CDR3 DNA reads as TGCGCCAGCAGCTTGGCGACAGGAGTCCAAGAGACCCAGTACTTC. As protein: CASSLATGVQETQYF. The whole variable domain, remainder taken from reference TRBV5-1 and TRBJ2-5, is KAGVTQTPRYLIKTRGQQVTLSCSPISGHRSVSWYQQTPGQGLQFLFEYFSETQRNKGNFPGRFSGRQFSNSRSEMNVSTLELGDSALYLCASSLATGVQETQYFGPGTRLLVL.

This clone was seen just once. The gene calls are TRBV6-5 and TRBJ1-2, with 9 bases that match TRBD1. Germline trimming cut 5 bases from V and 4 bases from J; bases unmatched to any gene: 2. CDR1 and CDR2 (germline): MNHEY, SVGAGI. The CDR3 loop spans 13 amino acids. CDR3 sequence (DNA): TGTGCCAGCAGTACGACAGGGGGCTATGGCTACACCTTC. The encoded protein is CASSTTGGYGYTF.

J is TRBJ2-3 and V is TRBV6-1; TRBD2 is a possible D gene (7 bases). V was clipped by 7 bases and J by 5 bases, with 19 bases between them. The CDR3 loop spans 15 amino acids. Germline V gene sequence: CDR1 MNHNS, CDR2 SASEGT. DNA of the CDR3: TGTGCCAGCACCCCTGGGGGAGGGGGGGTAGATACGCAGTATTTT. Amino acids: CASTPGGGGVDTQYF.

This clone was seen more than once but under ten times. This chain connects TRBV5-1 to TRBJ2-3; TRBD2 agrees at 8 bases. Trimming cost V 4 bases and J 1 base; bases outside gene matches: 8. The CDR3 is 16 residues long. The germline V gene has CDR1 SGHRS and CDR2 YFSETQ. CDR3 residues: CASSRSLAGGTDTQYF. The CDR3 DNA reads as TGCGCCAGCAGCAGATCCCTAGCGGGTGGCACAGATACGCAGTATTTT.

This chain uses TRBV19 with TRBJ2-3; TRBD2 might be the D (7 bases). The V end was cut by 2 bases, the J end by 3 bases, with 9 bases between. CDR1 and CDR2 from the germline V gene are LNHDA and SQIVND (reference sequence). There are 14 residues in the CDR3. The CDR3 loop reads CASSIRGATDTQYF. CDR3 nucleotides: TGTGCCAGTAGTATACGGGGGGCTACAGATACGCAGTATTTT. Looking up the rest from reference TRBV19 and TRBJ2-3 gives the full variable domain: DGGITQSPKYLFRKEGQNVTLSCEQNLNHDAMYWYRQDPGQGLRLIYYSQIVNDFQKGDIAEGYSVSREKKESFPLTVTSAQKNPTAFYLCASSIRGATDTQYFGPGTRLTVL.

The chain uses TRBV6-5 and TRBJ2-1, with TRBD2 identical over 10 bases. Germline V gene data show CDR1 as MNHEY and CDR2 as SVGAGI. J was trimmed by 0 bases and V by 6 bases; bases with no gene match: 2. CDR3 length equals 15 residues. The CDR3 DNA is TGTGCCAGCAGACTAGCGGGGAGCTCCTACAATGAGCAGTTCTTC. Translation gives CASRLAGSSYNEQFF.

J is TRBJ2-5 and V is TRBV4-3, with 9 nucleotides matching TRBD1. Germline V gene data show CDR1 as LGHNA and CDR2 as YSLEER. CDR3 size: 16 residues. Trimming at V came to 3 bases and at J to 4 bases, leaving 9 bases not matched to a gene. For the CDR3, the DNA is TGCGCCAGCAGCCAGGGACAGGGAGGGCGTGGAGAGACCCAGTACTTC. Translated, it gives CASSQGQGGRGETQYF.

This chain uses TRBV6-5 with TRBJ2-2, with TRBD1 matching 9 bases. CDR1 MNHEY and CDR2 SVGAGI come from the germline V gene. This CDR3 is built from 15 residues. V dropped 6 bases and J dropped 5; count of bases not matched to a gene: 7. CDR3 DNA: TGTGCCAGCAGCCTCGGGACAGGGCTTACCGGGGAGCTGTTTTTT. This gives the protein CASSLGTGLTGELFF.

The CDR3 sequence is CASSFIPLAGGRGKNIQYF. The CDR3 DNA reads TGTGCCAGCAGCTTTATCCCACTAGCGGGGGGGCGGGGCAAAAACATTCAGTACTTC. This rearrangement joins TRBV11-2 to TRBJ2-4; 13 bases are shared with TRBD2. There are 19 residues in the CDR3. Germline values: CDR1 SGHAT, CDR2 FQNNGV. The V segment lost 3 bases and the J segment 3 bases; nucleotides outside the gene matches: 11.

Only a few counts were recorded for this clone. The V gene is TRBV6-6, the J gene TRBJ1-5; no reliable D call. V was pared by 6 bases and J by 0 bases, with 6 bases between. CDR1 is MNHNY and CDR2 is SVGAGI in the germline V gene (reference sequence). The CDR3 runs to 13 residues. CDR3 region: CASSGDSNQPQHF. The DNA of the CDR3 is TGTGCCAGCAGCGGGGATAGCAATCAGCCCCAGCATTTT.

This clone was observed once. The gene calls are TRBV9 and TRBJ2-7, with 7 positions matching TRBD1. This CDR3 contains 15 residues. Germline CDR1 SGDLS, CDR2 YYNGEE. The V gene end was trimmed by 2 bases and the J gene end by 6 bases; junction bases not matched to a gene: 11. CDR3 in amino acids: CASSVRDPGGSEQYF. The CDR3 nucleotides read TGTGCCAGCAGCGTCCGGGACCCAGGGGGTTCCGAGCAGTACTTC.